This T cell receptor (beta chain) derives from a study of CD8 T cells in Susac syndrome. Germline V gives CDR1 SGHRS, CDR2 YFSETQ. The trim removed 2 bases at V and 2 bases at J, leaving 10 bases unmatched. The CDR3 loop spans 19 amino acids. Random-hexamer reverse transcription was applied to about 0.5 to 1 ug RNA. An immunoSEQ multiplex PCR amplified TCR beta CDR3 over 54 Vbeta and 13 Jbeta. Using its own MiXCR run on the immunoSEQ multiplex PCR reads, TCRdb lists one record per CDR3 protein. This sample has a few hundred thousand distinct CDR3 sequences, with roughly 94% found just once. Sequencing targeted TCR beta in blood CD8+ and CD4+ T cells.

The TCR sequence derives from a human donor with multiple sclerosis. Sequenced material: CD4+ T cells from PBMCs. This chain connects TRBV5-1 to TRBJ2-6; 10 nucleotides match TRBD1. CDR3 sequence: CASSLDPPGTGAGANVLTF. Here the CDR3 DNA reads TGCGCCAGCAGCTTAGACCCTCCCGGGACAGGGGCTGGGGCCAACGTCCTGACTTTC. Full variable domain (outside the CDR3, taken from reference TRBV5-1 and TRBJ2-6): KAGVTQTPRYLIKTRGQQVTLSCSPISGHRSVSWYQQTPGQGLQFLFEYFSETQRNKGNFPGRFSGRQFSNSRSEMNVSTLELGDSALYLCASSLDPPGTGAGANVLTFGAGSRLTVL.